The 8 T cell receptor beta chains below were found in one sample sequenced in a study of resident and recirculating memory T cells in vitiligo (dated by TCRdb to 2017 to 2018). The method behind the library was the immunoSEQ multiplex PCR assay. Sourced from immuneACCESS, this table was stored by TCRdb with only in-frame sequences that have V and J called. A share of the clones is absent; for the studies checked, an unresolved V gene accounts for under half, and the remainder has no known explanation. This sample has 70,000 or so clones in its table, and just over 90% of those were observed once. Together, the top ten hold about 4.9% of the sample. Sequencing input: blood. The receptors were sampled from a male donor with vitiligo.

The CDR3: CASRTTGQGNGYTF. Here the CDR3 DNA reads TGTGCCAGCAGAACGACGGGACAGGGAAATGGCTACACCTTC. The chain combines TRBV27 with TRBJ1-2, with TRBD1 matching over 9 bases. V dropped 6 bases and J dropped 6; count of bases not matched to a gene: 8. Germline V gene sequence: CDR1 MNHEY, CDR2 SMNVEV (reference sequence). The CDR3 loop spans 14 amino acids.

The J gene is TRBJ2-7, the V gene TRBV29-1, with 11 nucleotides matching TRBD1. Germline CDR1 and CDR2: SQVTM and ANQGSEA. V was clipped by 4 bases and J by 7 bases; unmatched bases: 6. The CDR3 is 13 amino acids. CDR3 DNA: TGCAGCGTTGCCGGACAGGGGGCGAAAGAGCAGTACTTC. Amino acids: CSVAGQGAKEQYF.

The chain joins TRBV5-6 to TRBJ1-4; D possibly corresponds to TRBD1 (6 bases). CDR1 and CDR2 (germline): SGHDT, YYEEEE. There are 18 residues in the CDR3. With 1 base removed from V and 0 bases from J, the gap between germline ends came to 16 bases. The CDR3 coding sequence is TGTGCCAGCAGCTTGAAAACGGGGGAGGGGGCAACTAATGAAAAACTGTTTTTT. Residues: CASSLKTGEGATNEKLFF. Full variable domain (missing parts from reference TRBV5-6 and TRBJ1-4): DAGVTQSPTHLIKTRGQQVTLRCSPKSGHDTVSWYQQALGQGPQFIFQYYEEEERQRGNFPDRFSGHQFPNYSSELNVNALLLGDSALYLCASSLKTGEGATNEKLFFGSGTQLSVL.

The chain carries TRBV5-4 and TRBJ1-2, with D unresolved. V lost 2 bases to trimming and J lost 8 bases, with 16 bases between them. There are 14 residues in the CDR3. Germline loops: CDR1 SGHNT, CDR2 YYREEE (reference sequence). This chain's CDR3 is CASSFRAGENGYTF. The CDR3 coding sequence is TGTGCCAGCAGCTTTAGGGCCGGGGAGAACGGCTACACCTTC.

V and J are TRBV5-1 and TRBJ2-3, with D tentatively TRBD2 (5 bases). Germline loops: CDR1 SGHRS, CDR2 YFSETQ. The CDR3 totals 15 residues. Trimming pared 5 bases from V and 2 bases from J, leaving 15 bases between. Here the CDR3 reads CASRLYGENTDTQYF. Written as DNA, the CDR3 is TGCGCCAGCAGACTGTACGGGGAAAACACAGATACGCAGTATTTT. Full variable domain (remainder filled in from reference TRBV5-1 and TRBJ2-3): KAGVTQTPRYLIKTRGQQVTLSCSPISGHRSVSWYQQTPGQGLQFLFEYFSETQRNKGNFPGRFSGRQFSNSRSEMNVSTLELGDSALYLCASRLYGENTDTQYFGPGTRLTVL.

V gene TRBV9 combines with J gene TRBJ1-1; 10 positions agree with TRBD1. CDR3 length equals 17 residues. The germline V gene has CDR1 SGDLS and CDR2 YYNGEE. The J segment lost 4 bases and the V segment lost 0 bases, leaving 9 bases of the junction unmatched. The CDR3 DNA reads as TGTGCCAGCAGCGTAGCCGGGACAGGGGCGGGGAGCACTGAAGCTTTCTTT. This translates into CASSVAGTGAGSTEAFF.

The chain joins TRBV5-6 to TRBJ2-5; maybe TRBD2 (5 bases). This CDR3 spans 13 amino acids. Germline CDR1 reads SGHDT; CDR2 reads YYEEEE. Trimming took 4 bases from V and 5 from J, leaving 12 bases between them. Here the CDR3 DNA reads TGTGCCAGCAGCCTCCCAGCGGAGGAGACCCAGTACTTC. It specifies CASSLPAEETQYF.

This clone was counted once. Relative to the germline gene, one junction end is altered; a read error may explain this. This chain joins TRBV25-1 and TRBJ1-6; no clear D gene. The length of the CDR3 is 17 residues. Germline V gene sequence: CDR1 MGHDK, CDR2 SYGVNS. In DNA form, the CDR3 reads TGTGCCGGCAGTGACACACTAACCGGCTCCTATAATTCACCCCTCCACTTT. This codes for CAGSDTLTGSYNSPLHF.